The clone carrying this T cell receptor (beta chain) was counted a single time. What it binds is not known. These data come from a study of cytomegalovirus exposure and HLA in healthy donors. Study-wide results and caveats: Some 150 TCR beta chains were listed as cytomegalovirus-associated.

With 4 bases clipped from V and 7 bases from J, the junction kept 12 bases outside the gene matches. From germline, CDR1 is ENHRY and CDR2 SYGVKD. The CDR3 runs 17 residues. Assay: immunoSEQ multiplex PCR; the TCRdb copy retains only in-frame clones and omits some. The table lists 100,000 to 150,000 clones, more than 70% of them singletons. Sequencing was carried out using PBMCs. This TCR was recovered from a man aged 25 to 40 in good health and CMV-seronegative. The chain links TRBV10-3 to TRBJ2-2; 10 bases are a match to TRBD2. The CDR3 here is CAISARLAGEGSGELFF. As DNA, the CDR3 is TGTGCCATCAGTGCTCGCCTAGCGGGAGAGGGGAGCGGGGAGCTGTTTTTT.